The 15 T cell receptor beta chains listed next were all sequenced from one sample in a study of CD8+CD57+ T cells in acquired aplastic anemia. By flow cytometry, patients selected for sequencing had shown an expansion of CD8+CD57+ cells. Template material for TCR beta VDJ and CDR3 profiling consisted of genomic DNA. Each CDR3 protein is one row after TCRdb ran MiXCR on the reads. This table has 300,000 or so distinct CDR3 sequences, about 50% appearing once. The source material was sorted CD4+, CD8+, or CD8+CD57+ T cells (not recorded which) from PBMCs. The origin of the receptors is a human donor with aplastic anemia.

V is TRBV25-1 and J is TRBJ1-5, with a possible D match to TRBD1 (6 bases). Deletions cut 6 bases from V and 7 bases from J, with 13 bases between. There are 13 residues in the CDR3. From germline, CDR1 is MGHDK and CDR2 SYGVNS. The CDR3 DNA sequence: TGTGCCAGCAGCCCGGGGGCCCGACAGCCCCAGCATTTT. Its translation: CASSPGARQPQHF.

This clonotype was seen many times. The chain joins TRBV2 to TRBJ2-3; 12 bases fit TRBD2. The CDR3 is made up of 17 amino acids. Germline lookup yields CDR1 SNHLY and CDR2 FYNNEI. With 4 bases clipped from V and 2 bases from J, the junction kept 7 bases outside the gene matches. The CDR3 nucleotides read TGTGCCAGCAGTGTTAGACTAGCGGGGGCCTACACAGATACGCAGTATTTT. This translates into CASSVRLAGAYTDTQYF.

This clonotype was recorded at least ten times. This rearrangement joins TRBV20-1 to TRBJ2-1, with 10 positions matching TRBD2. The germline CDR1 and CDR2 sequences are DFQATT and SNEGSKA (reference sequence). The CDR3 length is 13 residues. The junction had 0 bases not matched to a gene; V was cut back by 3 bases and J by 4 bases. The CDR3 DNA follows: TGCAGTGCTAGTAGCGGGAGGTACAATGAGCAGTTCTTC. Translating gives CSASSGRYNEQFF.

The sample holds one count of this clonotype. V gene TRBV15 combines with J gene TRBJ2-7; 7 bases agree with TRBD2. After removal of 0 bases from V and 5 bases from J, the junction contained 7 bases not matched to a gene. Germline V gene lookup returns CDR1 LNHNV and CDR2 YYDKDF (reference sequence). The CDR3 consists of 15 residues. In DNA, the CDR3 is TGTGCCACCAGCAGAGATAGACGCGGGAGTAACGAGCAGTACTTC. Protein product: CATSRDRRGSNEQYF.

The table lists this clonotype with a few counts. The CDR3 protein is CASSPRTELEAFF. In nucleotides, the CDR3 is TGCGCCAGCAGCCCACGGACAGAACTTGAAGCTTTCTTT. The chain uses TRBV5-1 and TRBJ1-1, with D maybe TRBD1 (6 bases). Germline lookup yields CDR1 SGHRS and CDR2 YFSETQ. V lost 4 bases and J lost 7, with 14 bases in between. The CDR3 totals 13 residues. The complete variable domain, with remaining parts taken from reference TRBV5-1 and TRBJ1-1, reads KAGVTQTPRYLIKTRGQQVTLSCSPISGHRSVSWYQQTPGQGLQFLFEYFSETQRNKGNFPGRFSGRQFSNSRSEMNVSTLELGDSALYLCASSPRTELEAFFGQGTRLTVV.

This sequence joins TRBV9 and TRBJ2-3; D not resolved. The CDR3 consists of 18 residues. Germline CDR1 SGDLS, CDR2 YYNGEE. Trimming shortened V by 0 bases and J by 11 bases, and 28 bases separated the two germline ends. The CDR3 loop reads CASSVGWSPPNPYNEQYF. The CDR3 nucleotides are TGTGCCAGCAGCGTAGGGTGGTCGCCTCCGAACCCCTACAATGAGCAGTATTTT.

This clonotype was picked up many times. CDR3 nucleotides: TGCAGTGCTAGAGCCACAGGGGCTGGGGCCAACGTCCTGACTTTC. This gives the protein CSARATGAGANVLTF. The chain combines TRBV20-1 with TRBJ2-6; TRBD1 aligns across 7 bases. V shed 1 base and J 2 bases; nucleotides not matched to a gene: 2. This CDR3 region has 15 residues. Germline V gene sequence: CDR1 DFQATT, CDR2 SNEGSKA (reference sequence).

In its sample, this clonotype was seen a few times. V gene TRBV2 combines with J gene TRBJ1-5; 9 positions agree with TRBD1. The CDR3 spans 14 residues. The junction had 7 bases not matched to a gene; V was cut back by 6 bases and J by 7 bases. From germline, CDR1 is SNHLY and CDR2 FYNNEI. CDR3 region: CASSAGQGRQPQHF. CDR3 bases: TGTGCCAGCAGCGCGGGACAGGGAAGGCAGCCCCAGCATTTT.

The sample holds a few counts of this clonotype. The J gene is TRBJ2-1, the V gene TRBV29-1; TRBD1 matches 7 bases. Trimming cost V 4 bases and J 6 bases; bases outside gene matches: 3. The CDR3 is 12 amino acids. Germline V lookup: CDR1 SQVTM, CDR2 ANQGSEA. The CDR3 DNA is TGCAGCGTTGTGCACAGGGGCAATGAGCAGTTCTTC. Protein sequence: CSVVHRGNEQFF.

This clonotype was observed a handful of times. This sequence joins TRBV13 and TRBJ2-5, with 7 bases matching TRBD1. The V gene end was trimmed by 2 bases and the J gene end by 9 bases; junction bases not matched to a gene: 3. The CDR3 sequence is 12 residues long. In germline, CDR1 is PRHDT, CDR2 FYEKMQ (reference sequence). CDR3 sequence (DNA): TGTGCCAGCAGCTTATTACAGGGGCCCCAGTACTTC. Protein product: CASSLLQGPQYF.

In this sample, this clonotype turned up many times. The J gene is TRBJ2-3, the V gene TRBV7-8, with 14 nucleotides matching TRBD2. The germline V gene has CDR1 SGHVS and CDR2 FQNEAQ. Unmatched junction bases numbered 4, after V lost 2 bases and J lost 3 bases. CDR3 size: 17 residues. The CDR3 sequence is CASSLRLAGGQTDTQYF. The CDR3, as DNA: TGTGCCAGCAGCTTAAGACTAGCGGGAGGGCAGACAGATACGCAGTATTTT.

The J gene is TRBJ1-4, the V gene TRBV25-1; D possibly corresponds to TRBD1 (5 bases). Germline assignment: CDR1 MGHDK and CDR2 SYGVNS. This CDR3 is 14 amino acids long. V was pared by 2 bases and J by 8 bases, with 12 bases between. The CDR3 is CASSERGVGEKLFF. The DNA for the CDR3 is TGTGCCAGCAGTGAACGGGGCGTCGGGGAAAAACTGTTTTTT.

This clonotype was counted only a few times. This sequence joins TRBV5-1 and TRBJ1-2; possible D gene TRBD1, 5 bases. This CDR3 is built from 16 residues. V lost 3 bases and J lost 7, with 22 bases in between. Germline V gene data show CDR1 as SGHRS and CDR2 as YFSETQ. The CDR3 region is CASSSRPDTWERGYTF. The CDR3 DNA reads TGCGCCAGCAGCTCGAGACCGGACACCTGGGAACGTGGCTACACCTTC. Filled out from reference TRBV5-1 and TRBJ1-2, the complete variable domain reads KAGVTQTPRYLIKTRGQQVTLSCSPISGHRSVSWYQQTPGQGLQFLFEYFSETQRNKGNFPGRFSGRQFSNSRSEMNVSTLELGDSALYLCASSSRPDTWERGYTFGSGTRLTVV.

J is TRBJ2-1 and V is TRBV6-4; 8 nucleotides align to TRBD2. This CDR3 spans 16 amino acids. V trimming: 0 bases; J trimming: 4 bases; junction bases outside the gene matches: 5. Germline loops: CDR1 MRHNA, CDR2 SNTAGT. Written as DNA, the CDR3 is TGTGCCAGCAGTGACTCAACGGGGGGGAATTACAATGAGCAGTTCTTC. This gives the protein CASSDSTGGNYNEQFF.

The chain carries TRBV14 and TRBJ2-7; tentatively, D is TRBD1 or TRBD2 (5 bases each). V shed 6 bases and J shed 6 bases, with 12 bases lying between them. This CDR3 has 12 amino acids. Germline lookup yields CDR1 SGHDN and CDR2 FVKESK. The CDR3 nucleotides are TGTGCCAGCAGGAAAGAGGGGTCCGAGCAGTACTTC. Translated: CASRKEGSEQYF.